These 20 T cell receptor beta chains share one sample of origin, sequenced in a study of T cells in women clearing cervical HPV infection. Produced via immunoSEQ multiplex PCR; TCRdb's table is partial and in-frame only. In all, the sample yields 31,000 or so clones. Sequencing was carried out using blood buffy coat. Receptors originate from a woman between 18 and 70 years old with a cervical HPV16 infection that either progressed to CIN3+ or cleared (not recorded which).

Frequency places this clone as medium-sized. Read coverage stops 3 residues before the CDR3 terminus; the germline J gene supplies the remainder. The rearrangement links TRBV19 to TRBJ2-6; the D is unclear. V was clipped by 2 bases and J by 1 base, with 6 bases between them. The CDR3 is made up of 15 amino acids. Germline values: CDR1 LNHDA, CDR2 SQIVND (reference sequence). The CDR3 reads CASSIPISGANVLTF. Incomplete CDR3 DNA: TGTGCCAGTAGTATACCCATTTCTGGGGCCAACGTC.

As to this clone: The read falls 3 residues short of the CDR3 end, and the missing part is taken from the germline J gene. The rearrangement joins TRBV5-1 to TRBJ1-4; no firm D call. This CDR3 has 16 residues. Trimming removed 0 bases at V and 1 base at J, with 10 bases between. In germline, CDR1 is SGHRS, CDR2 YFSETQ. This CDR3 reads CASSLGPRVTNEKLFF. The sequenced part of the CDR3 DNA is TGCGCCAGCAGCTTGGGGCCGCGGGTAACTAATGAAAAA.

Of note for this clone: The CDR3 end is not reached by the read, which stops 3 residues before it; the germline J gene fills it in. The rearrangement uses TRBV29-1 and TRBJ2-5, with a tentative D call TRBD1 (6 bases). Trimming shortened V by 4 bases and J by 4 bases, and 19 bases separated the two germline ends. The CDR3 totals 15 residues. Looked up from germline, CDR1 is SQVTM and CDR2 is ANQGSEA. The CDR3 reads CSVVKPQGSVETQYF. The sequenced CDR3 bases are TGCAGCGTTGTCAAACCCCAGGGGTCGGTAGAGACC. Supplemented by reference TRBV29-1 and TRBJ2-5, the full variable domain reads SAVISQKPSRDICQRGTSLTIQCQVDSQVTMMFWYRQQPGQSLTLIATANQGSEATYESGFVIDKFPISRPNLTFSTLTVSNMSPEDSSIYLCSVVKPQGSVETQYFGPGTRLLVL.

Concerning this clone: The DNA ends 3 residues before the CDR3 does, and the rest of the CDR3 is filled in from the germline J gene. The gene calls are TRBV30 and TRBJ1-2; TRBD1 might be the D (6 bases). Trimming removed 1 base from V and 6 bases from J, with 9 bases in between. From germline, CDR1 is GTSNPN and CDR2 SVGIG (reference sequence). This CDR3 is built from 12 residues. Partial CDR3 DNA: TGTGCCTGGAGTGCGGGACAACATGGC. This codes for CAWSAGQHG. In full, the CDR3 reads CAWSAGQHGYTF.

Details on this clone: The read ends 3 residues before the CDR3 terminus; that terminus is restored from the germline J gene. This sequence joins TRBV19 and TRBJ1-1, with D possibly being TRBD1 (5 bases). V was pared by 0 bases and J by 4 bases, with 6 bases between. Germline V gene data show CDR1 as LNHDA and CDR2 as SQIVND (reference sequence). The CDR3 extends over 13 amino acids. The CDR3 DNA, read in part, is TGTGCCAGTAGTATAGATCAGGGCACTGAA. Encoded protein: CASSIDQGTE. The whole CDR3 protein reads CASSIDQGTEAFF.

Remarks on this clone: The read is 3 residues too short to cover the CDR3 end, so that end is filled in from the germline J gene. This chain uses TRBV19 with TRBJ1-1; 8 bases match TRBD1. From germline, CDR1 is LNHDA and CDR2 SQIVND (reference sequence). This CDR3 spans 13 amino acids. CDR3 bases read: TGTGCCAGTAAAACAGGGGGGAGGGGAGAA. Translating it yields CASKTGGRGE. In full, the CDR3 is CASKTGGRGEAFF.

To note about this clone: The read finishes 3 residues shy of the CDR3 end, and the germline J gene is used to complete it. The chain couples TRBV20-1 to TRBJ2-3; 7 positions agree with TRBD2. The CDR3 covers 18 residues. V gave up 2 bases and J gave up 5 bases; unmatched junction bases: 19. Germline loops: CDR1 DFQATT, CDR2 SNEGSKA (reference sequence). CDR3 sequence reads: CSARPLGLADRSRDTQYF. The sequenced CDR3 bases are TGCAGTGCTAGACCCTTGGGGCTAGCGGACCGCAGCCGAGATACG.

CDR3 DNA (partial): TGCAGTGGGGAAGGACTAGCGGGACCCACAGATACG. Its protein product is CSGEGLAGPTDT. The whole CDR3 reads CSGEGLAGPTDTQYF. The V gene is TRBV20-1, the J gene TRBJ2-3; 12 bases are shared with TRBD2. The read terminates 3 residues ahead of where the CDR3 ends, so the germline J gene completes it. Germline V gives CDR1 DFQATT, CDR2 SNEGSKA (reference sequence). The CDR3 contains 15 residues. The ends lost 7 bases at V and 2 bases at J; junction bases unmatched: 7.

A word on this clone: The read falls 3 residues short of the CDR3 end, and the missing part is taken from the germline J gene. The gene calls are TRBV6-4 and TRBJ2-2; 7 bases are a match to TRBD1. V gave up 5 bases and J gave up 9 bases; unmatched junction bases: 6. This CDR3 is 13 amino acids long. Germline-derived CDR1 and CDR2 are MRHNA and SNTAGT. The part of the CDR3 DNA that was read is TGTGCCAGCAGTCCTCGGACAGGCCGGGAG. Translation gives CASSPRTGRE. From start to end, the CDR3 is CASSPRTGRELFF.

A note on this clone: The read is 3 residues too short to cover the CDR3 end, so that end is filled in from the germline J gene. This chain links TRBV2 with TRBJ2-1; 10 bases agree with TRBD2. Germline-derived CDR1 and CDR2 are SNHLY and FYNNEI. This CDR3 is 16 amino acids long. V was clipped by 5 bases and J by 2 bases; unmatched bases: 6. The chain's CDR3 is CASSSVAGGTYNEQFF. CDR3 bases read: TGTGCCAGCAGTTCGGTAGCGGGAGGAACCTACAATGAG. Full variable domain (remainder filled in from reference TRBV2 and TRBJ2-1): EPEVTQTPSHQVTQMGQEVILRCVPISNHLYFYWYRQILGQKVEFLVSFYNNEISEKSEIFDDQFSVERPDGSNFTLKIRSTKLEDSAMYFCASSSVAGGTYNEQFFGPGTRLTVL.

With regard to this clone: The read halts 3 residues ahead of the CDR3 end, with the missing end drawn from the germline J gene. The rearrangement uses TRBV6-2 or TRBV6-3 and TRBJ2-5; tentatively, D is TRBD2 (6 bases). Per germline, CDR1 MNHEY and CDR2 SVGEGT. Trimming pared 8 bases from V and 5 bases from J, leaving 12 bases between. The CDR3 extends over 12 amino acids. This CDR3 reads CASGGIPETQYF. The sequenced CDR3 bases are TGTGCCAGCGGGGGGATTCCCGAGACC.

A note on this clone: Sequencing ends 3 residues short of the CDR3 end; the germline J gene provides the rest. The genes are TRBV18 and TRBJ1-2; tentative D call: TRBD1 (6 bases). The CDR3 is 19 amino acids. Germline CDR1 is KGHSH and CDR2 is LQKENI. Partial CDR3 DNA: TGTGCCAGCTCATCTTCTCAAATCAGCAGGGGATCATTCTCCTACGAC. Encoded protein: CASSSSQISRGSFSYD. The whole CDR3 is CASSSSQISRGSFSYDYTF.

As regards this clone: The missing CDR3 end, 3 residues past where the read stops, is filled in from the germline J gene. The chain is built from TRBV15 and TRBJ2-5; TRBD1 agrees at 7 bases. CDR1 LNHNV and CDR2 YYDKDF come from the germline V gene (reference sequence). The CDR3 has 14 residues. V lost 1 base, J lost 3 bases, and 2 bases stayed unmatched. The part of the CDR3 DNA that was read is TGTGCCACCAGCAGAGCGGGACAGAAAGAGACC. Protein product: CATSRAGQKET. The CDR3 in full is CATSRAGQKETQYF.

As to this clone: The read falls 3 residues short of the CDR3 end, and the missing part is taken from the germline J gene. The rearrangement joins TRBV6-4 to TRBJ2-2; a possible D gene is TRBD1 (5 bases). V was clipped by 5 bases and J by 6 bases, with 10 bases between them. Per the germline V gene, CDR1 is MRHNA and CDR2 is SNTAGT. CDR3 length equals 13 residues. The part of the CDR3 DNA that was read is TGTGCCAGCAGTAAGGAAGGGGCCGGGGAG. Its protein product is CASSKEGAGE. The CDR3 in full is CASSKEGAGELFF.

To note about this clone: The sequence runs out 3 residues before the end of the CDR3; the remainder is reconstructed from the germline J gene. This chain links TRBV5-1 with TRBJ1-2, with 8 positions matching TRBD1. Trimming took 0 bases from V and 7 from J; bases not matched to a gene: 5. The CDR3 runs 14 residues. Per germline, CDR1 SGHRS and CDR2 YFSETQ. The covered CDR3 bases are TGCGCCAGCAGCTTGGCGACAGGGGAATTTGGC. This encodes CASSLATGEFG. Given in full, the CDR3 is CASSLATGEFGYTF.

Worth noting for this clone: With the read ending 3 residues before the CDR3 end, the germline J gene is used to fill in that end. The rearrangement uses TRBV7-9 and TRBJ2-3; TRBD2 matches at 9 bases. Germline assignment: CDR1 SEHNR and CDR2 FQNEAQ (reference sequence). The CDR3 consists of 15 residues. V lost 2 bases to trimming and J lost 5 bases; unmatched junction nucleotides: 5. CDR3 sequence reads: CASSLLAGVGDTQYF. Partial CDR3 DNA: TGTGCCAGCAGCTTATTAGCGGGAGTGGGAGATACG. The entire variable domain, with the rest obtained from reference TRBV7-9 and TRBJ2-3, is as follows: DTGVSQNPRHKITKRGQNVTFRCDPISEHNRLYWYRQTLGQGPEFLTYFQNEAQLEKSRLLSDRFSAERPKGSFSTLEIQRTEQGDSAMYLCASSLLAGVGDTQYFGPGTRLTVL.

A note on this clone: The CDR3 end lies 3 residues beyond the end of the read and is filled in from the germline J gene. This chain uses TRBV2 with TRBJ1-2; D unclear. Germline V CDR1 and CDR2: SNHLY, FYNNEI. The CDR3 is made up of 12 amino acids. Incomplete CDR3 DNA: TGTGCCAGCAGTGAAGCGGGCTACGAC. This codes for CASSEAGYD. The complete CDR3 protein is CASSEAGYDYTF.

A note on this clone: The read ends 3 residues shy of where the CDR3 ends; the end is completed using the germline J gene. The rearrangement links TRBV5-1 to TRBJ2-1; 9 nucleotides match TRBD2. There are 16 residues in the CDR3. V shed 0 bases and J 7 bases; nucleotides not matched to a gene: 8. Germline lookup yields CDR1 SGHRS and CDR2 YFSETQ. CDR3 DNA (partial): TGCGCCAGCAGCTTGGGTTCTGGACTAGCGCAAAATGAG. Translated, it gives CASSLGSGLAQNE. The entire CDR3 is CASSLGSGLAQNEQFF.

Note on this clone: The CDR3 is cut off 3 residues early in the read; its end comes from the germline J gene. The rearrangement links TRBV7-8 to TRBJ1-5, with D uncertain. Per germline, CDR1 SGHVS and CDR2 FQNEAQ. The CDR3 consists of 16 residues. V was clipped by 3 bases and J by 4 bases, with 16 bases between them. The CDR3 bases that were read are TGTGCCAGCAGCTTGGGCAGGTGGGTTCGGAATCAGCCC. This translates into CASSLGRWVRNQP. The CDR3 reads in full as CASSLGRWVRNQPQHF.

With regard to this clone: Read data end 3 residues before the CDR3 end; the end is taken from the germline J gene. The chain is built from TRBV12-3 or TRBV12-4 and TRBJ1-3; D not certain. V was pared by 1 base and J by 0 bases, with 4 bases between. This CDR3 is built from 14 residues. CDR3 DNA (partial): TGTGCCAGCAGTTTAGAAGGCTCTGGAAACACC. Its protein product is CASSLEGSGNT. The entire CDR3 protein is CASSLEGSGNTIYF.